This T cell receptor (beta chain) was captured in a study of cytomegalovirus exposure and HLA in healthy donors (dated by TCRdb to about 2017). The study in broad terms: According to a later analysis, the 120 or so validation repertoires were produced on the same platform as the approximately 600 repertoires of the first cohort. The study aimed to test whether cataloging public T cell receptors could reveal signatures of past pathogen exposure. Besides the first cohort of more than 650 subjects, a separate validation cohort made up of 90 to 150 different subjects was used. To predict cytomegalovirus infection status, the study brought together high-throughput TCR immunosequencing, statistical association of individual TCRs with disease status, and machine learning. General findings and caveats noted by the study authors: In both the original and validation cohorts, the classifier was reported to diagnose cytomegalovirus status with high specificity and sensitivity. A total of about 180 TCR beta chains were listed by the study as associated with cytomegalovirus. Of the cluster scores, roughly 95% were above 0 in a later analysis, which found that TCRs clustered in the first cohort also tended to co-occur in the 110 or so validation repertoires. A later analysis had no HLA typing for the validation cohort, so co-occurrence there was scored across all 110 or so repertoires. The authors suggested that the approach could potentially be extended to other disease states and immunological phenotypes. Three of the identified cytomegalovirus-associated TCR beta chains were confirmed in vitro to be specific for cytomegalovirus antigens. Most TCR sequences were seen in very few donors, while some public TCRs were found in many individuals.

The CDR3 goes from the cysteine to the phenylalanine over 16 residues. Kept here is only the CDR3 DNA, which spans 48 bases and is read in frame from base 1. For this chain, trimming is 5 bases at the V end and 8 bases at the J end, and the number of junction bases without a gene match is 12. The germline V gene provides CDR1 SGHAT and CDR2 FQNNGV. On this clone: Its antigen specificity is not known. No quality values exist for individual bases; no much larger clone is one base distant.

Separate from the roughly 650-subject first cohort, the validation cohort of 95 to 150 subjects was the group to which the donors belonged. The library was generated by the immunoSEQ multiplex PCR assay. The authors' pipeline ran thus. A statistical classification framework was built to diagnose cytomegalovirus status from the catalog of TCR beta chain sequences. Drawn from immuneACCESS, this table holds only the in-frame rearrangements with V and J called that TCRdb kept. Clones are partly lost; checked studies trace under half to an unresolved V gene and leave the rest unexplained. V and J calls and clone size are as listed in that table; D and trimming were resolved from the DNA. Across this sample there are under 200,000 clones, with approximately 80% seen only once. The top ten clonotypes cover around 6.7% of the sample.

The sequenced sample was PBMCs. The receptor comes from a man younger than 30 in good health and CMV-seropositive. The chain joins TRBV11-2 to TRBJ2-2; 9 junctional bases match TRBD2. The DNA sequence is given as TGTGCCAGCAGCGTGCTGAGCGGGAGGAAATCGGGGGAGCTGTTTTTT. Its product reads: CASSVLSGRKSGELFF.